This T cell receptor (beta chain) was captured by sequencing in a study of blood T cell repertoires in COVID-19. Some clones are missing from TCRdb's copy, which holds only in-frame ones; the method was immunoSEQ multiplex PCR. This sample carries about 36,000 clones, around nine tenths of them seen once, and the ten largest clones take 4.8%. Germline V gene sequence: CDR1 MDHEN, CDR2 SYDVKM. Trimming left V 5 bases short and J 0 bases short, with 11 bases between. The CDR3 covers 16 residues. The TCR was taken from a human donor in a cohort sampled during active COVID-19. The sequenced material came from peripheral blood. This chain links TRBV28 with TRBJ2-6; D is uncertain. For the CDR3, the DNA is TGTGCCAGCAGTCTCAATACTCCCTCTGGGGCCAACGTCCTGACTTTC. Translating gives CASSLNTPSGANVLTF.